This T cell receptor beta chain was identified in a study of blood T cell repertoires in COVID-19. Study background: Collection of acute and convalescent COVID-19 samples took place in the United States, Italy and Spain. The cDNA or gDNA used as material had been derived from T cells, B-cell-depleted T cells, or PBMCs.

Authors' data handling: Reference gene primer amplification in the assay estimated nucleated cell counts. Here immunoSEQ multiplex PCR was the method, and the copy in TCRdb shows in-frame clones only, minus some. V and J calls plus clone size are reproduced from that table; the DNA served to infer D and trimming. The data hold about 130,000 clones, with roughly four fifths observed a single time. Germline V gene sequence: CDR1 SGHNT, CDR2 YYREEE (reference sequence). V trimming: 0 bases; J trimming: 1 base; junction bases outside the gene matches: 4. The CDR3 runs 16 residues. This clonotype was sampled from an elderly woman with acute or convalescent COVID-19. The chain has TRBV5-4 and TRBJ1-5; 7 positions match TRBD1. Sequences were obtained from peripheral blood. DNA for the CDR3: TGTGCCAGCAGCTTGGGTGGGACAGAGAGCAATCAGCCCCAGCATTTT. It codes for CASSLGGTESNQPQHF.